The T cell receptor (beta chain) described here comes from a study of cytomegalovirus exposure and HLA in healthy donors. About the study: Membership in the Caucasian-associated ancestry cluster was found for about four fifths of a few hundred genotyped donors. Findings of the study overall: In the analysis, some V segments, TRBV6-2 and TRBV6-3 included, were excluded as indistinguishable.

Trimming stripped 6 bases from V and 2 bases from J, with 17 bases between. The length of the CDR3 is 15 residues. Germline CDR1 is WSHSY and CDR2 is SAAADI. Turning to this clone: Its cognate antigen is unknown.

Amplification used 60 Vbeta primers and 13 Jbeta primers. Generated by immunoSEQ multiplex PCR, the TCRdb table keeps only in-frame clones and is missing some. In the table there are some 120,000 clones, about 79% of which are singletons. The sequence was collected from a man younger than 35 in good health and CMV-seronegative. J is TRBJ2-7 and V is TRBV10-2; a weak D match, TRBD2 (6 bases). What was sequenced was PBMCs. The CDR3 loop is CASRGGRDLTYEQYV. CDR3 nucleotide sequence: TGCGCCAGCAGGGGTGGGCGGGACCTCACCTACGAGCAGTACGTC.